This T cell receptor (beta chain) was identified in a study of T cells expressing NK-cell markers (dated by TCRdb to 2020 to 2022). Broadly, across the study: Eight or nine donors provided sorted CD3+CD56+NKG2C+, CD3+CD56+NKG2C- and CD3+CD56-NKG2C+ T-cell subsets, whose TCR beta-chain repertoires were profiled. Of the eight sequenced donors, seven were found to be HCMV-seropositive and one was found to be HCMV-seronegative. The study sequenced eight donors, all healthy volunteers chosen at random: three men and five women. Illumina HiSeq 2000/2500, MiSeq or NextSeq was used to sequence libraries as 2 x 150 bp reads.

The data were produced on an Illumina HiSeq 2000. 5'RACE template switching, by which a universal primer site and unique molecular identifiers were added, was used to make TCR beta cDNA libraries. Synthesis of cDNA was primed from the TCR beta constant segment and was followed by two consecutive PCR amplification steps. The authors' pipeline ran thus. MIGEC handled demultiplexing of the reads and grouping by UMI, while MiTCR was used to assemble and quantify clonotypes. To exclude erroneous sequences, only TCR cDNA sequences supported by at least two reads were retained. Downstream repertoire analysis used the tcR package, and clonotypes were matched across fractions by CDR3 nucleotide sequence plus V segment. VDJmatch was used to annotate antigen specificity against VDJdb, with one amino acid substitution in CDR3 allowed. The reads, reprocessed by TCRdb, yield one row per CDR3 protein sequence and no DNA. The authors' filters were not applied to this entry. This sample's listing comprises 400,000 to 450,000 distinct CDR3 sequences. The ten top clones hold 6% to 9.5% of the sample.

As concerns this clonotype: Its specific antigen is unknown.

The full study reports these points: Those dominant clonotypes were again the most abundant among CD3+CD56-NKG2C+ cells in a handful of donors, at about 25-65%. It remained unclear whether the expanded NKG2C-expressing T cell clones were specific for HCMV antigens. In several donors, the dominant CD3+CD56+NKG2C+ clonotypes ranked among the top 10 CD8+ clonotypes, making up roughly 1.0-8% of CD8+ T cells.

From the cysteine through the phenylalanine, the CDR3 covers 12 amino acids. Only the protein sequence is given. HCMV serostatus was determined by detecting HCMV-specific IgG in serum with a commercial ELISA kit. Ficoll density gradient centrifugation was used to isolate peripheral blood mononuclear cells from blood. The chain uses TRBV12-3 or TRBV12-4 and TRBJ2-1; the D call from TCRdb, TRBD1, cannot be confirmed without DNA. Sample: blood T cells: a sorted CD56 or NKG2C T cell subset, CD4+ or CD8+ T cells, or bulk PBMC T cells (not recorded which). This sequence was found in a woman between 18 and 70 years old in good health. The CDR3 protein sequence reads: CATNRVYNEQFF.